Detailed here is one T cell receptor (beta chain). Healthy Caucasians made up all donors. Germline loops: CDR1 LGHDT, CDR2 YNNKEL (reference sequence). Trimming stripped 1 base from V and 0 bases from J, with 12 bases between. CDR3 length: 16 amino acids. This specimen comes from a study of identical twins. TCRdb reprocessed the 5' RACE reads via MiXCR and lists one record per CDR3 protein. The sample has under 500,000 distinct CDR3 sequences, approximately 14% seen once. The same data also contributed to another study, on yellow fever vaccine responses in identical twins.

This sequence was found in a woman aged 18-35 years in good health. The J gene is TRBJ1-1, the V gene TRBV3-1; D ambiguous. Sequenced: CD4+ T cells sorted from blood. This chain's CDR3 is CASSQAGGRLNTEAFF. CDR3 in DNA: TGTGCCAGCAGCCAAGCGGGAGGGCGCTTGAACACTGAAGCTTTCTTT.